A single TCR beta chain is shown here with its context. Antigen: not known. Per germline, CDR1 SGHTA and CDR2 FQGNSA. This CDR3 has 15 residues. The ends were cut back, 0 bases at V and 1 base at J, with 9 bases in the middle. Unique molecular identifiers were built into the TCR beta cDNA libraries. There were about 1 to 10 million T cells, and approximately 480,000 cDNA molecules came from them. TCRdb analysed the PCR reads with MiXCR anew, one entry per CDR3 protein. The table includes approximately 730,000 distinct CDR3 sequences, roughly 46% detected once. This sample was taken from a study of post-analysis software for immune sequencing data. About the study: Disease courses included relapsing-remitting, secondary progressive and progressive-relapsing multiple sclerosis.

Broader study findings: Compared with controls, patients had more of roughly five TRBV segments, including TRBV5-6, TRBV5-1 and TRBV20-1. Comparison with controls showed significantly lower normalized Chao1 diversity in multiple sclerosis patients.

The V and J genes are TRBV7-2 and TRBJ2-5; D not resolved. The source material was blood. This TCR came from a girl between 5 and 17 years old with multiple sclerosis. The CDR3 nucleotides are TGTGCCAGCAGCTTAGCGTCCGGGTTCCAAGAGACCCAGTACTTC. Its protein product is CASSLASGFQETQYF.